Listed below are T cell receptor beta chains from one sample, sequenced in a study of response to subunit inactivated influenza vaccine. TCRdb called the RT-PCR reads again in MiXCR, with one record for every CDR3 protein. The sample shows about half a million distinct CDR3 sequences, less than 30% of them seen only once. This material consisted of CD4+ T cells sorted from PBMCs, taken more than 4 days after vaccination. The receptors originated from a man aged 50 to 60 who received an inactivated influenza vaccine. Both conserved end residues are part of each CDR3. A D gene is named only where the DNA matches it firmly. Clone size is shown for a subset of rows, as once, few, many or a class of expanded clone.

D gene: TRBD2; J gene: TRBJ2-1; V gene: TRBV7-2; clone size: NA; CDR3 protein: CASSLPGGYNEQFF; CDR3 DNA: TGTGCCAGCAGCTTACCGGGGGGATACAATGAGCAGTTCTTC
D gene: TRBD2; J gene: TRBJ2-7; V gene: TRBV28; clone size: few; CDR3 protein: CASRLAGVSYEQYF; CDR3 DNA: TGTGCCAGCAGGTTAGCGGGGGTTTCCTACGAGCAGTACTTC
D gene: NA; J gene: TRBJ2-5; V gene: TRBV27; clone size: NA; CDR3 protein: CASSRRREWPETQYF; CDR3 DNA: TGTGCCAGCAGCCGACGTCGGGAGTGGCCAGAGACCCAGTACTTC
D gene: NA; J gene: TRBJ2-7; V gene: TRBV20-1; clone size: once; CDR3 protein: CSARKTGTYEQYF; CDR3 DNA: TGCAGTGCTAGGAAGACAGGAACCTACGAGCAGTACTTC
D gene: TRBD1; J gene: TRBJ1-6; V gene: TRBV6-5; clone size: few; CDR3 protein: CASSYAGQGGSPLHF; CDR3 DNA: TGTGCCAGCAGTTACGCGGGACAGGGGGGCTCACCCCTCCACTTT
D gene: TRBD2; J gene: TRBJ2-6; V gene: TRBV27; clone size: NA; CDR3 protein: CASGIRGRVSGANVLTF; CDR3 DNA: TGTGCCAGCGGGATTCGCGGGAGGGTCTCTGGGGCCAACGTCCTGACTTTC
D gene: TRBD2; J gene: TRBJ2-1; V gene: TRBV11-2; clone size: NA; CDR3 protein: CASSYRRLAVYNEQFF; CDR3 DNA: TGTGCCAGCAGCTACCGGAGACTAGCGGTCTACAATGAGCAGTTCTTC
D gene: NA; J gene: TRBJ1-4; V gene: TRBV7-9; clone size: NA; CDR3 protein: CASRSKDRLNEKLFF; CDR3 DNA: TGTGCCAGCCGTTCCAAGGACAGACTTAATGAAAAACTGTTTTTT
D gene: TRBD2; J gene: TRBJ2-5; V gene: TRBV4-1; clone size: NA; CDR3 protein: CASSQDFRGVQETQYF; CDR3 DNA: TGCGCCAGCAGCCAAGATTTCCGGGGGGTCCAAGAGACCCAGTACTTC
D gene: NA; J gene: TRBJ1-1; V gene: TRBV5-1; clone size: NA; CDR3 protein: CASSLGQGGSEAFF; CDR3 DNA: TGCGCCAGCAGCTTGGGGCAGGGTGGTTCTGAAGCTTTCTTT
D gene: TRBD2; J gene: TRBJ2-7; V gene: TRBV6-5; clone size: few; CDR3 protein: CASSYDGGSPHEQYF; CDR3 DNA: TGTGCCAGCAGTTACGACGGCGGGAGCCCCCACGAGCAGTACTTC
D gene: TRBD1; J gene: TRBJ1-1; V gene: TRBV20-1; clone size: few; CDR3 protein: CSATEGTGRAFF; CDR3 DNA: TGCAGTGCAACGGAAGGGACAGGGCGGGCTTTCTTT
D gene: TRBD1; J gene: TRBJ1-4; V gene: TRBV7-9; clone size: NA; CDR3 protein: CASSGGQYNEKLFF; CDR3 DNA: TGTGCCAGCAGCGGGGGACAGTATAATGAAAAACTGTTTTTT
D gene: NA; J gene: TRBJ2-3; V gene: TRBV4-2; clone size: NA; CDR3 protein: CASSQGSSSTDTQYF; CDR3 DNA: TGTGCCAGCAGCCAAGGTAGCTCTAGCACAGATACGCAGTATTTT
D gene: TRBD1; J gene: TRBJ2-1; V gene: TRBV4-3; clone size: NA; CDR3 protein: CASSPGQGHLIEQFF; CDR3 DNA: TGCGCCAGCAGTCCCGGACAGGGCCATCTCATAGAGCAGTTCTTC
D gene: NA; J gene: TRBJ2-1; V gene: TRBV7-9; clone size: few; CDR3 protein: CASSPTMTGLSYNEQFF; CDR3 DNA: TGTGCCAGCAGCCCGACTATGACAGGACTCTCCTACAATGAGCAGTTCTTC
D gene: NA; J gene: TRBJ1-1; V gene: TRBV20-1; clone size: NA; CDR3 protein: CSGTRGLNTEAFF; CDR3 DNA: TGCAGTGGAACTCGGGGCTTGAACACTGAAGCTTTCTTT
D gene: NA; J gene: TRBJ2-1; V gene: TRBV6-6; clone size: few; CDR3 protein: CASSKFDEQFF; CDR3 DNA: TGTGCCAGCAGTAAGTTCGATGAGCAGTTCTTC
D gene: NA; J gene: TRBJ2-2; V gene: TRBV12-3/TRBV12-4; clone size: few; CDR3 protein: CASSPLGIGELFF; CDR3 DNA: TGTGCCAGCAGTCCACTAGGGATCGGGGAGCTGTTTTTT
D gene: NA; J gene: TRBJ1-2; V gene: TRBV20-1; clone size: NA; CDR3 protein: CSAHGRNYGYTF; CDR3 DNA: TGCAGTGCGCATGGACGGAACTATGGCTACACCTTC
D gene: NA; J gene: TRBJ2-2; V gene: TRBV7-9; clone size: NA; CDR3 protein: CASSRVGGELFF; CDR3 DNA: TGTGCCAGCAGCCGCGTAGGCGGGGAGCTGTTTTTT
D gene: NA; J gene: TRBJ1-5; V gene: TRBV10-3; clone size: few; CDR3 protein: CAISEGDSNQPQHF; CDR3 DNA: TGTGCCATCAGTGAGGGGGATAGCAATCAGCCCCAGCATTTT
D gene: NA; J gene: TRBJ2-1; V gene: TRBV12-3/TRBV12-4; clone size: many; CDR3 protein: CASSLSYEQFF; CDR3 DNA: TGTGCCAGCAGTCTAAGTTACGAGCAGTTCTTC
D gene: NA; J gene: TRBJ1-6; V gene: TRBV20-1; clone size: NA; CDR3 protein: CSARDWQGKSPLHF; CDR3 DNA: TGCAGTGCTAGAGATTGGCAGGGGAAGTCACCCCTCCACTTT
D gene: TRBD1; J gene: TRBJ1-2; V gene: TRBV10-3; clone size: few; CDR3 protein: CATRRQGRNYGYTF; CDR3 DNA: TGTGCCACCCGGAGACAGGGCCGGAACTATGGCTACACCTTC
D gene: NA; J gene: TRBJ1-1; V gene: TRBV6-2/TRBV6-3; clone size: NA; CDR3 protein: CASSYPTVLNTEAFF; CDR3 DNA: TGTGCCAGCAGTTACCCGACAGTTTTGAACACTGAAGCTTTCTTT
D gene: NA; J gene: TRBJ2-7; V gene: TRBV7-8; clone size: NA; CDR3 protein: CASSLVRGREYEQYF; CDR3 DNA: TGTGCCAGCAGCTTAGTCAGGGGTAGGGAGTACGAGCAGTACTTC
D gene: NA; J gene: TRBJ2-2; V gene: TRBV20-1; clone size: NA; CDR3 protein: CSAHATVNTGELFF; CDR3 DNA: TGCAGTGCTCATGCGACAGTGAACACCGGGGAGCTGTTTTTT